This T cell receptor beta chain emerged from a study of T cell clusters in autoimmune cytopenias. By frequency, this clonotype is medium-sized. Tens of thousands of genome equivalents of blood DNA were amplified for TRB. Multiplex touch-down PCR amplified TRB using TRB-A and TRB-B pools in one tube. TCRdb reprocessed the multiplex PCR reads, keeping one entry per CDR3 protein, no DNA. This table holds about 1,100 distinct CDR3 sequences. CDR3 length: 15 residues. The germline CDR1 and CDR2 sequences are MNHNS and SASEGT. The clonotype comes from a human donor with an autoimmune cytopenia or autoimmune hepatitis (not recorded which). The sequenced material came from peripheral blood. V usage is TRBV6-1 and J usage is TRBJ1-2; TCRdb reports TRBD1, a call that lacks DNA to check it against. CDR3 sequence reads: CASNRVPGSEHGYTF.